This T cell receptor (beta chain) comes out of a study of T cell changes during pregnancy in multiple sclerosis. Some clones are missing from TCRdb's copy, which holds only in-frame ones; the method was immunoSEQ multiplex PCR. The sample holds about 39,000 clones; roughly 94% are singletons and the top ten take 1.5% to 2%. The sequences come from peripheral blood, collected in the third trimester of pregnancy. This sequence was found in a female donor with multiple sclerosis, enrolled in a pregnancy study.

CDR3 sequence (DNA): TGTGCCAGCAGCTTAAGGGGAGGGGGTGAAAAACTGTTTTTT. Protein: CASSLRGGGEKLFF. The chain employs TRBV7-2 and TRBJ1-4, with a weak D call TRBD1 (6 bases). The V end lost 2 bases, the J end lost 7 bases, and 11 bases lay between the germline ends. CDR3 length equals 14 residues. Germline V gene sequence: CDR1 SGHTA, CDR2 FQGNSA.